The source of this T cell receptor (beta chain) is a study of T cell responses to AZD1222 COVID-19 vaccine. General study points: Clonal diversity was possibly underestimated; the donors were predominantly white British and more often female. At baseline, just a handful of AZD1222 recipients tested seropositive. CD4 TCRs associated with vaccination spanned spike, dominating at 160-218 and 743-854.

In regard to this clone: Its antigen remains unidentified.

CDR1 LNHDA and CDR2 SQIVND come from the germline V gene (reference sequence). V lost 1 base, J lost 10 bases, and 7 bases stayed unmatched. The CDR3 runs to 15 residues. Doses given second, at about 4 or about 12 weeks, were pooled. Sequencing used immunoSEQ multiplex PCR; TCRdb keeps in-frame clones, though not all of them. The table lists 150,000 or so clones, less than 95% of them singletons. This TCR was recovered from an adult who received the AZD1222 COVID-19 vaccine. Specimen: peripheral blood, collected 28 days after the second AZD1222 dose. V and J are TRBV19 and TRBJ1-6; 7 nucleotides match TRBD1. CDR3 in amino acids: CASSIVWDSGSPLHF. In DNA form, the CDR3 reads TGTGCCAGTAGTATAGTTTGGGACAGCGGCTCACCCCTCCACTTT.